This T cell receptor beta chain was obtained from a study of cytomegalovirus exposure and HLA in healthy donors. The CDR3 runs 16 residues. Germline-derived CDR1 and CDR2 are MDHEN and SYDVKM. V dropped 6 bases and J dropped 4; count of bases not matched to a gene: 12. The PCR was carried out with 60 Vbeta primers and 13 Jbeta primers. Assay used: immunoSEQ multiplex PCR; TCRdb lists only in-frame clones, some missing. The table records approximately 160,000 clones, 80% to 90% of them present only once. General study findings and limits: HLA alleles showed associations with 15,000 to 20,000 TCR beta sequences in a later analysis, at a 0.05 false discovery rate.

Note on this clone: Its antigen is as yet unknown.

The specimen sequenced was PBMCs. The origin of this receptor is a woman aged 18-30 years in good health and CMV-seronegative. The genes are TRBV28 and TRBJ1-1; 9 nucleotides agree with TRBD1. The CDR3 DNA is TGTGCCAGCAGGCCCGGGACAGGGCGGTTCAGCACTGAAGCTTTCTTT. Residues: CASRPGTGRFSTEAFF.